One and the same sample provided the 20 T cell receptor beta chains below, sequenced in a study of vaccination effects on CD4 cells after COVID-19. No cognate antigen is known for these TCRs. ViraFEST expansion of antigen-specific CD4+ T cells with viral peptide pools preceded sequencing. It was after roughly ten days of culture that CD4+ T cells were isolated. Participants each got two BNT162b2 or mRNA-1273 vaccine doses. Data came from immunoSEQ multiplex PCR; TCRdb stores just in-frame clones and leaves some out. The repertoire consists of about 27,000 clones, with about four fifths occurring once and the leading ten covering over 1.3%. This sample comprised CD4+ T cells from PBMCs cultured with HCoV-NL63 spike peptides, obtained after COVID-19 vaccination. The receptors here all came from a human donor who received a COVID-19 vaccine. Some clones in this sample may be carry-over from other donors' samples.

V and J are TRBV30 and TRBJ1-1, with a possible D match to TRBD1 (6 bases). Deletions cut 7 bases from V and 4 bases from J, with 19 bases between. In germline, CDR1 is GTSNPN, CDR2 SVGIG (reference sequence). The CDR3 consists of 14 residues. The CDR3 spells CASTDSPVGTEAFF. The CDR3 coding sequence is TGTGCCTCTACGGACAGCCCCGTGGGCACTGAAGCTTTCTTT.

The rearrangement joins TRBV18 to TRBJ1-2, with a possible D match to TRBD1 (5 bases). CDR1 and CDR2 (germline): KGHSH, LQKENI. Trimming took off 2 bases at V and 6 bases at J, with 13 bases between the two ends. This CDR3 spans 14 amino acids. This chain's CDR3 is CASSPETRGDGYTF. The CDR3 DNA reads as TGTGCCAGCTCACCAGAGACTAGGGGAGATGGCTACACCTTC.

The V and J genes are TRBV6-6 and TRBJ2-2, with D perhaps TRBD1 (7 bases). This CDR3 contains 14 residues. V was pared by 2 bases and J by 7 bases, with 11 bases between. The germline CDR1 and CDR2 sequences are MNHNY and SVGAGI (reference sequence). The CDR3 reads CASSYNRGGGELFF. The CDR3 DNA is TGTGCCAGCAGTTACAACAGGGGAGGCGGGGAGCTGTTTTTT.

This clone is medium-sized in the sample. The CDR3 loop is CASSDERNNSPLHF. CDR3 bases: TGTGCCAGCAGCGACGAACGGAACAATTCACCCCTCCACTTT. This chain joins TRBV5-5 and TRBJ1-6; D gene ambiguous. Germline V gene lookup returns CDR1 SGHKS and CDR2 YYEKEE (reference sequence). V dropped 4 bases and J dropped 7 bases, with 12 bases sitting between them. The CDR3 loop spans 14 amino acids.

J is TRBJ2-5 and V is TRBV6-6, with TRBD1 matching 9 bases. Trimming removed 6 bases from V and 4 bases from J; junction bases left unmatched: 6. Germline loops: CDR1 MNHNY, CDR2 SVGAGI (reference sequence). This CDR3 region has 14 residues. The CDR3 protein is CASSGQGTGETQYF. Written as DNA, the CDR3 is TGTGCCAGCAGCGGACAGGGGACGGGAGAGACCCAGTACTTC.

V usage is TRBV27 and J usage is TRBJ1-2, with D uncertain. The CDR3 has 16 amino acids. The V gene lost 5 bases and the J gene lost 5 bases, with 21 bases spanning the gap. Germline loops: CDR1 MNHEY, CDR2 SMNVEV (reference sequence). The CDR3: CASSTPREGRFYGYTF. In DNA, the CDR3 is TGTGCCAGCAGTACTCCCAGAGAGGGAAGATTTTATGGCTACACCTTC.

J is TRBJ2-1 and V is TRBV29-1; tentative D call: TRBD1 (5 bases). This CDR3 has 13 residues. V shed 4 bases and J shed 3 bases, with 10 bases lying between them. CDR1 and CDR2 from the germline V gene are SQVTM and ANQGSEA. CDR3 coding DNA: TGCAGCGTTGTCAGGGAAATCTACAATGAGCAGTTCTTC. Translating gives CSVVREIYNEQFF.

The chain combines TRBV4-1 with TRBJ2-3; 10 bases line up with TRBD2. Germline CDR1 MGHRA, CDR2 YSYEKL. The ends lost 8 bases at V and 1 base at J; junction bases unmatched: 0. The CDR3 is made up of 13 amino acids. CDR3 nucleotides: TGCGCCAGCCTAGCGGGGGGCACAGATACGCAGTATTTT. As protein: CASLAGGTDTQYF.

V and J are TRBV5-1 and TRBJ1-2, with D unresolved. Germline assignment: CDR1 SGHRS and CDR2 YFSETQ. The CDR3 loop spans 13 amino acids. V dropped 0 bases and J dropped 6 bases, with 9 bases sitting between them. The CDR3 protein is CASSLGSPDGYTF. Written as DNA, the CDR3 is TGCGCCAGCAGCTTGGGCTCCCCGGATGGCTACACCTTC.

The rearrangement joins TRBV20-1 to TRBJ1-3; D is uncertain. The V and J ends lost 6 bases and 8 bases respectively, with 11 bases between them. Germline CDR1 reads DFQATT; CDR2 reads SNEGSKA (reference sequence). This CDR3 is built from 11 residues. CDR3: CSARSGDTIYF. CDR3 coding DNA: TGCAGTGCCAGGAGTGGGGACACCATATATTTT.

The chain recombines TRBV18 with TRBJ2-2; 9 bases are a match to TRBD1. CDR1 and CDR2 from the germline V gene are KGHSH and LQKENI. Trimming took 3 bases from V and 5 from J; bases not matched to a gene: 10. The CDR3 runs 17 residues. DNA for the CDR3: TGTGCCAGCTCACCCTACGGGACAGGGCCAAATACCGGGGAGCTGTTTTTT. It specifies CASSPYGTGPNTGELFF.

This chain connects TRBV24-1 to TRBJ1-5; D possibly corresponds to TRBD1 (5 bases). The CDR3 has 15 residues. Between the trimmed V and J ends, which lost 4 bases and 2 bases, there was a span of 11 bases. Per the germline V gene, CDR1 is KGHDR and CDR2 is SFDVKD. CDR3 nucleotides: TGTGCCACCAGTGAGGGCAGGGCCCGCAATCAGCCCCAGCATTTT. This translates into CATSEGRARNQPQHF.

The gene calls are TRBV5-1 and TRBJ2-2, with 8 bases identical to TRBD1. Unmatched junction bases numbered 6, after V lost 4 bases and J lost 7 bases. The CDR3 contains 14 residues. Per the germline V gene, CDR1 is SGHRS and CDR2 is YFSETQ. For the CDR3, the DNA is TGCGCCAGCAGCGGGCAGGGGGCGATCGGGGAGCTGTTTTTT. As protein: CASSGQGAIGELFF.

V gene TRBV29-1 combines with J gene TRBJ2-3; 9 nucleotides line up with TRBD2. The CDR3 spans 14 residues. With 4 bases clipped from V and 1 base from J, the junction kept 3 bases outside the gene matches. Germline V gives CDR1 SQVTM, CDR2 ANQGSEA. The CDR3: CSVGERGGTDTQYF. The CDR3 DNA sequence: TGCAGCGTTGGCGAGCGGGGGGGCACAGATACGCAGTATTTT.

This sequence joins TRBV5-1 and TRBJ2-5, with D perhaps being TRBD1 or TRBD2 (5 bases each). The ends were cut back, 2 bases at V and 2 bases at J, with 16 bases in the middle. The CDR3 has 16 residues. CDR1 and CDR2 from the germline V gene are SGHRS and YFSETQ. DNA for the CDR3: TGCGCCAGCAGCTTCAGAGGGGCGTTCCCTCAAGAGACCCAGTACTTC. It encodes CASSFRGAFPQETQYF.

CDR3 protein: CAISGKGVGYGYTF. CDR3 in DNA: TGTGCCATCAGTGGGAAGGGTGTTGGCTATGGCTACACCTTC. The chain employs TRBV10-3 and TRBJ1-2, with unresolved D. Germline V CDR1 and CDR2: ENHRY, SYGVKD. The CDR3 length is 14 residues. Trimming took off 4 bases at V and 4 bases at J, with 13 bases between the two ends.

This clone was observed a few times. The chain joins TRBV5-6 to TRBJ2-1; no firm D call. The germline V gene has CDR1 SGHDT and CDR2 YYEEEE. The CDR3 is made up of 15 amino acids. Trimming pared 2 bases from V and 0 bases from J, leaving 9 bases between. CDR3 DNA: TGTGCCAGCAGCTTAGGGCTAAGCTCCTACAATGAGCAGTTCTTC. Its translation: CASSLGLSSYNEQFF.

This chain joins TRBV5-1 and TRBJ2-3; 9 bases map to TRBD2. The CDR3 runs to 15 residues. Germline trimming cut 2 bases from V and 2 bases from J; bases unmatched to any gene: 3. Germline V lookup: CDR1 SGHRS, CDR2 YFSETQ. Here the CDR3 reads CASSLVAGDTDTQYF. DNA of the CDR3: TGCGCCAGCAGCTTAGTAGCGGGGGACACAGATACGCAGTATTTT.

J is TRBJ1-2 and V is TRBV7-2; the D gene is possibly TRBD1 (5 bases). CDR3 length: 15 residues. The germline gives CDR1 SGHTA, CDR2 FQGNSA. Trimming stripped 5 bases from V and 2 bases from J, with 15 bases between. As DNA, the CDR3 is TGTGCCAGCAGCCCCATAGTGGGGGGAAACTATGGCTACACCTTC. As protein: CASSPIVGGNYGYTF.

The chain joins TRBV3-1 (or the pseudogene TRBV3-2) to TRBJ2-1; 10 positions agree with TRBD1. Trimming at V came to 0 bases and at J to 9 bases, leaving 11 bases not matched to a gene. This CDR3 comprises 17 residues. Germline V gives CDR1 LGHDT, CDR2 YNNKEL (reference sequence). CDR3 residues: CASSQDFGTGVPSEQFF. CDR3 bases: TGTGCCAGCAGCCAAGATTTCGGGACAGGGGTTCCCAGTGAGCAGTTCTTC.